This is a list of T cell receptor beta chains from one sample in a study of blood T cell repertoires in COVID-19. Assay used: immunoSEQ multiplex PCR; TCRdb lists only in-frame clones, some missing. The repertoire holds about 280,000 clones, about 90% seen once, with around 10% in the top ten. The sequencing sample was made of peripheral blood. These receptors all come from a woman under 40 with COVID-19, enrolled during active disease. CDR3s include the opening cysteine and the closing phenylalanine or tryptophan. Each record gives: V gene, clone size, D gene, J gene, CDR3 DNA, CDR3 protein. A D gene is named only where the DNA matches it firmly. The listing skips clone size in some rows; elsewhere it reads once, few, many or a size class.

>TRBV12-3/TRBV12-4|-|-|TRBJ2-1
TGTGCCAGCAGCCCCCTCTATGAGCAGTTCTTC
CASSPLYEQFF
>TRBV7-7|-|TRBD2|TRBJ2-3
TGTGCTAGCAGCTTGGGACTAGCGGGCACAGATACGCAGTATTTT
CASSLGLAGTDTQYF
>TRBV28|-|-|TRBJ1-5
TGTGCCAGCAGTTTTGGGAGACTCAATCAGCCCCAGCATTTT
CASSFGRLNQPQHF
>TRBV30|once|-|TRBJ1-6
TGTGCCTGGAGTGTAGGAGACGGGTCACCCCTCCACTTT
CAWSVGDGSPLHF
>TRBV3-1/TRBV3-2|-|-|TRBJ2-5
TGTGCCAGCAGCCAAGGACTAGAACAGACCCAGTACTTC
CASSQGLEQTQYF
>TRBV28|-|-|TRBJ2-7
TGTGCCAGCAGTTTGCTAGCGCCTTTGAGCGACGAGCAGTACTTC
CASSLLAPLSDEQYF
>TRBV6-2/TRBV6-3|-|TRBD2|TRBJ2-1
TGTGCCAGCAGTTTGCCTAGCGGGAGGCTATCCTACAATGAGCAGTTCTTC
CASSLPSGRLSYNEQFF
>TRBV30|-|TRBD2|TRBJ2-3
TGTGCCTGGAGTGTCGGACTAGCGGGAGTAACAGATACGCAGTATTTT
CAWSVGLAGVTDTQYF
>TRBV30|-|-|TRBJ1-1
TGTGCCTGGACGGGGATAAATGGAGCTTTCTTT
CAWTGINGAFF
>TRBV14|-|TRBD1|TRBJ2-5
TGTGCCAGCAGCCAGACAGGGGGCGGATGGGCGGAGACCCAGTACTTC
CASSQTGGGWAETQYF
>TRBV6-5|-|TRBD1|TRBJ2-7
TGTGCCAGCAGTAGGGGGACAGTCTCCTACGAGCAGTACTTC
CASSRGTVSYEQYF
>TRBV5-1|-|-|TRBJ2-5
TGCGCCAGCAGCCTGGGCCCCGGGCGACAGGAGACCCAGTACTTC
CASSLGPGRQETQYF
>TRBV5-1|few|-|TRBJ1-3
TGCGCCAGCAGCTTGGCGGGCTCTGGAAACACCATATATTTT
CASSLAGSGNTIYF
>TRBV9|-|-|TRBJ2-5
TGTGCCAGCAGCGTAGTAGGGGGGGGACGAGAGACCCAGTACTTC
CASSVVGGGRETQYF
>TRBV10-3|-|-|TRBJ2-5
TGTGCCATCAGTGAGTCGAGAGGAGAAGAGACCCAGTACTTC
CAISESRGEETQYF
>TRBV18|-|TRBD1|TRBJ1-5
TGTGCCAGCTCAGTGACAGGGGTTGGCAATCAGCCCCAGCATTTT
CASSVTGVGNQPQHF
>TRBV5-1|-|TRBD1|TRBJ1-1
TGCGCCAGCAGCTCCTCTGGACAGGGGTTCACTGAAGCTTTCTTT
CASSSSGQGFTEAFF
>TRBV28|once|-|TRBJ1-4
TGTGCCAGCAGCTCCGTCGGGGGGCAGGGTGAAAAACTGTTTTTT
CASSSVGGQGEKLFF
>TRBV25-1|-|TRBD1|TRBJ1-2
TGTGCCAGCACCGGACAGGGCTATGGCTACACCTTC
CASTGQGYGYTF
>TRBV28|-|-|TRBJ2-7
TGTGCCAGCAGGGGATGGGGTAGCGGTGCCTACGAGCAGTACTTC
CASRGWGSGAYEQYF
>TRBV19|-|TRBD1|TRBJ1-4
TGTGCCAGTAGGGACAGGCTTAATGAAAAACTGTTTTTT
CASRDRLNEKLFF
>TRBV19|-|TRBD1|TRBJ1-2
TGTGCCAGTAACACGGGACAGGGGCGGTTTGGCGGCTACACCTTC
CASNTGQGRFGGYTF
>TRBV10-1|-|TRBD1|TRBJ2-1
TGCGCCAGCAGTGGTACCCGGACAGGGGGCTGGAATGAGCAGTTCTTC
CASSGTRTGGWNEQFF
>TRBV11-3|-|TRBD1|TRBJ2-2
TGTGCCAGCAGCCGGGACAGCACGAACACCGGGGAGCTGTTTTTT
CASSRDSTNTGELFF
>TRBV18|-|-|TRBJ1-1
TGTGCCAGCTCACCATTGCTGGGGCCGGGCCGTGGGAACACTGAAGCTTTCTTT
CASSPLLGPGRGNTEAFF
>TRBV6-5|-|-|TRBJ2-1
TGTGCCAGCACTCGGAGCAATGAGCAGTTCTTC
CASTRSNEQFF
>TRBV28|-|-|TRBJ1-5
TGTGCCAGCACGGAGGGCTATCAGCCCCAGCATTTT
CASTEGYQPQHF
>TRBV20-1|-|-|TRBJ1-6
TGCAGTGCTAGAATCGATTCACCCCTCCACTTT
CSARIDSPLHF
>TRBV27|-|-|TRBJ2-5
TGTGCCAGCAGGGATGGGAACGGGAAGACCCAGTACTTC
CASRDGNGKTQYF
>TRBV5-1|once|-|TRBJ1-1
TGCGCCAGCAGCTTGGGAGGGCCTGGCACTGAAGCTTTCTTT
CASSLGGPGTEAFF
>TRBV5-1|-|-|TRBJ1-1
TGCGCCAGCAGCTTTCAGATGAACACTGAAGCTTTCTTT
CASSFQMNTEAFF
>TRBV7-2|few|TRBD1|TRBJ2-5
TGTGCCAGCAGCCCCTGGGACAGGGTTTGGGAGACCCAGTACTTC
CASSPWDRVWETQYF
>TRBV6-5|-|TRBD1|TRBJ1-5
TGTGCCAGCAGCCTAGGACAGGGGGATGATCAGCCCCAGCATTTT
CASSLGQGDDQPQHF
>TRBV28|-|TRBD2|TRBJ2-3
TGTGCCAGCAGACTTGGGACTAGCGGGAGGGGGGGGCAGTATTTT
CASRLGTSGRGGQYF
>TRBV7-2|-|-|TRBJ2-1
TGTGCCAGCAGCCAACGAGGGGGGGCCTACAATGAGCAGTTCTTC
CASSQRGGAYNEQFF
>TRBV2|-|TRBD1|TRBJ1-3
TGTGCCAGAAGATCGACAGGGACTGGAAACACCATATATTTT
CARRSTGTGNTIYF
>TRBV2|-|-|TRBJ1-5
TGTGCCAGCAAGGACTACCCGGGTCAGCCCCAGCATTTT
CASKDYPGQPQHF
>TRBV7-2|few|TRBD1|TRBJ1-2
TGTGCCAGCAACCCGACAGGGGCATCTAACTATGGCTACACCTTC
CASNPTGASNYGYTF